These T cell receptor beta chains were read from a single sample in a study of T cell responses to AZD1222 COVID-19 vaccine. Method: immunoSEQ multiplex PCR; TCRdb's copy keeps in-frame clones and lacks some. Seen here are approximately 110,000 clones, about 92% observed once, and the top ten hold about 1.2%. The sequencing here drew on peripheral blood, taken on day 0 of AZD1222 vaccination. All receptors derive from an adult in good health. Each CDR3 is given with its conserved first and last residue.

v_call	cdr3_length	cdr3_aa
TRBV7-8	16	CASSKPSGTRKETQYF
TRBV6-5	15	CASSFGTVRQETQYF
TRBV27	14	CASSLFQGGEKLFF
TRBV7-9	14	CASSLEGLTEKLFF
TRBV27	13	CASSLMSNQPQHF
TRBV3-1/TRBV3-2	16	CASSQDSGSSGNTIYF
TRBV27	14	CASSLSVGLPQQFF
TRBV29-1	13	CSVEAGRNTEAFF
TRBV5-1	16	CASSLASGSSYNEQFF
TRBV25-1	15	CASSELAQGYTEAFF
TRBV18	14	CASSPRLAGDEQFF
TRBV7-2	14	CASSLDRGQKGYTF
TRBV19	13	CASSTRRSTEAFF
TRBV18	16	CASSPPPDANTGELFF
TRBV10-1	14	CASSELRLGEKLFF
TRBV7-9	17	CASSLGFDMISGNTIYF
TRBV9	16	CASSVTTGYSTGELFF
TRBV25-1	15	CASSEYVQGGTEAFF
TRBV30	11	CAWAAVEEQYF
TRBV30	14	CAWSVWRDTGELFF
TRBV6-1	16	CASSEAGVLNTGELFF
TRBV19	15	CASSIQGSANYGYTF
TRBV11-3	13	CASSLLTGGEQYF
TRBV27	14	CASSFRGSGNTIYF
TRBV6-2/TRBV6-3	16	CASSYGPGRLLDGYTF